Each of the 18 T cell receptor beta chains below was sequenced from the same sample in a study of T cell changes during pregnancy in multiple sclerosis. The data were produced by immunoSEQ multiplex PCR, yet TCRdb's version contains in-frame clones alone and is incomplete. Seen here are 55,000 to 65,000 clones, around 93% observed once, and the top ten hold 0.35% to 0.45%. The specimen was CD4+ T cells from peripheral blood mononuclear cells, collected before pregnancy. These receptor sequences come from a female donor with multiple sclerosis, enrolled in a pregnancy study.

CDR3: CASSQVDRAYEQYF. The CDR3 DNA sequence: TGCGCCAGCAGCCAAGTGGACAGAGCCTACGAGCAGTACTTC. V usage is TRBV4-1 and J usage is TRBJ2-7; a weak D match, TRBD1 (6 bases). The germline gives CDR1 MGHRA, CDR2 YSYEKL. Trimming took off 1 base at V and 2 bases at J, with 9 bases between the two ends. The CDR3 has 14 residues.

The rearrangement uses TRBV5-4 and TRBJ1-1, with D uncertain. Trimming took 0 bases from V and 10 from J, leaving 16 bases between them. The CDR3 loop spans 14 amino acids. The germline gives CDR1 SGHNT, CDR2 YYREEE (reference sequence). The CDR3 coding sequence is TGTGCCAGCAGCTTGGAAACAGCCAGCCCCTTAGCTTTCTTT. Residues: CASSLETASPLAFF.

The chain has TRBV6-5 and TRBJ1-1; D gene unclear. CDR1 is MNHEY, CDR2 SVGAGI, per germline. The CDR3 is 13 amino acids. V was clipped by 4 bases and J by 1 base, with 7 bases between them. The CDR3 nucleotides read TGTGCCAGCAGTTTGCGCACGAACACTGAAGCTTTCTTT. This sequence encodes CASSLRTNTEAFF.

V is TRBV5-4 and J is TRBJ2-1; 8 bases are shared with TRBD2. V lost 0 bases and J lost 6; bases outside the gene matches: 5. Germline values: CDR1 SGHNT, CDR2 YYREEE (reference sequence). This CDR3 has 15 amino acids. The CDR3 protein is CASSLVGTSSNEQFF. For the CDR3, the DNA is TGTGCCAGCAGCTTGGTGGGGACTAGTTCCAATGAGCAGTTCTTC.

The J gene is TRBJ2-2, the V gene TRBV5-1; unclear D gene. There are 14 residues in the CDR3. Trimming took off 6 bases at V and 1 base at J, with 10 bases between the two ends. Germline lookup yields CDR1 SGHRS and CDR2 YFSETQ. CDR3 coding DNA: TGCGCCAGCACTAGAGGCGGGAACACCGGGGAGCTGTTTTTT. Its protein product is CASTRGGNTGELFF.

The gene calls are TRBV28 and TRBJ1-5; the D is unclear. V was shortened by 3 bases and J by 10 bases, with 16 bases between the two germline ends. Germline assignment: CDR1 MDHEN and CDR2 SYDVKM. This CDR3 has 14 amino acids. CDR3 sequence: CASSFFSTAGPQHF. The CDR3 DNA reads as TGTGCCAGCAGTTTCTTTAGCACCGCGGGACCCCAGCATTTT.

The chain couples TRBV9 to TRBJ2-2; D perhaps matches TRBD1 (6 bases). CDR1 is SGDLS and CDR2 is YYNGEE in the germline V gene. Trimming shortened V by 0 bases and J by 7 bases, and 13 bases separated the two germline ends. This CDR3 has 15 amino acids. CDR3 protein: CASSVVGAGSGELFF. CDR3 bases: TGTGCCAGCAGCGTAGTGGGGGCTGGGAGCGGGGAGCTGTTTTTT.

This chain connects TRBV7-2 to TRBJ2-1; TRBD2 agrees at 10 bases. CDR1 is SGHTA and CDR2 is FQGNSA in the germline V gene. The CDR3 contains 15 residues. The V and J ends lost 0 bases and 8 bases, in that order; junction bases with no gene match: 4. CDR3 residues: CASSLASGGGDEQFF. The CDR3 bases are TGTGCCAGCAGCTTAGCAAGCGGGGGGGGCGATGAGCAGTTCTTC. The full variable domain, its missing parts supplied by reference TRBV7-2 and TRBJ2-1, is GAGVSQSPSNKVTEKGKDVELRCDPISGHTALYWYRQSLGQGLEFLIYFQGNSAPDKSGLPSDRFSAERTGGSVSTLTIQRTQQEDSAVYLCASSLASGGGDEQFFGPGTRLTVL.

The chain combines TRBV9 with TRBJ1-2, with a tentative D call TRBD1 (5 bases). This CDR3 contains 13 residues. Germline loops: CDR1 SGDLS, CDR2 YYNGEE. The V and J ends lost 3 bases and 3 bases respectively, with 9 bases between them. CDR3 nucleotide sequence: TGTGCCAGCAGCGCCCAGGGATACTATGGCTACACCTTC. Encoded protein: CASSAQGYYGYTF.

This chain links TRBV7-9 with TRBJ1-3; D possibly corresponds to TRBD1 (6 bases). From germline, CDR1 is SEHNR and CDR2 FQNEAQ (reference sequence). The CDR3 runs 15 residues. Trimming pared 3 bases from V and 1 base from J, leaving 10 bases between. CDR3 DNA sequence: TGTGCCAGCAGCTTCTACGGACAGTCTGGAAACACCATATATTTT. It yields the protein CASSFYGQSGNTIYF.

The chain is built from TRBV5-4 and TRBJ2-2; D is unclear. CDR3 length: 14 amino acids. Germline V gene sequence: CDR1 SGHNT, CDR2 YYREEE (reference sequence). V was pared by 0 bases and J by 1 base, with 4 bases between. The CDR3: CASSLVQNTGELFF. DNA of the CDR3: TGTGCCAGCAGCTTGGTACAGAACACCGGGGAGCTGTTTTTT.

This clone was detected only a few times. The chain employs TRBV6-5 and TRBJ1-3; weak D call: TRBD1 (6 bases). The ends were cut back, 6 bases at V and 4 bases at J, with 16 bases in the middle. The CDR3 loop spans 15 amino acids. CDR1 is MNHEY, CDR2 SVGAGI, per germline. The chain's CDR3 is CASRAITGMGNTIYF. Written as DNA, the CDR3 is TGTGCCAGCAGGGCCATTACAGGGATGGGAAACACCATATATTTT.

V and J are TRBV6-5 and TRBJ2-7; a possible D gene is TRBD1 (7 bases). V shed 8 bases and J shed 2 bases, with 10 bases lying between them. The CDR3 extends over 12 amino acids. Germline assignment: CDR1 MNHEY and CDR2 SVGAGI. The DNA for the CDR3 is TGTGCCAGCCGCGGGACAGCCTACGAGCAGTACTTC. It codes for CASRGTAYEQYF.

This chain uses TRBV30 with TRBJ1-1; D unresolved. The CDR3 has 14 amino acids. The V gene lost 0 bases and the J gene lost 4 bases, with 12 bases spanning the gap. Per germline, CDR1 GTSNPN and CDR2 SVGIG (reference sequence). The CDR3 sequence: CAWSVRSTSTEAFF. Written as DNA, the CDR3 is TGTGCCTGGAGTGTACGCAGTACTAGCACTGAAGCTTTCTTT.

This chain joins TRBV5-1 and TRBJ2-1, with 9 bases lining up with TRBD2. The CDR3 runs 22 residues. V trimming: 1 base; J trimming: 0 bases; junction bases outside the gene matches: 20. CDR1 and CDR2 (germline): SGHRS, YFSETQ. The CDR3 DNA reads TGCGCCAGCAGCTTGTCAGGACGGCCTAGCGGGACACTCTTGAGCTCCTACAATGAGCAGTTCTTC. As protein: CASSLSGRPSGTLLSSYNEQFF.

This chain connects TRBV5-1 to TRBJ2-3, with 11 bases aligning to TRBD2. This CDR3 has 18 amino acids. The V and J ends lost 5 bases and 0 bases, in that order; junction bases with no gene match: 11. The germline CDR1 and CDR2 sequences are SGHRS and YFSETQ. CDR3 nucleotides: TGCGCCAGCAGACCCGGGACTAGCGGAGACTCTAGCACAGATACGCAGTATTTT. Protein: CASRPGTSGDSSTDTQYF.

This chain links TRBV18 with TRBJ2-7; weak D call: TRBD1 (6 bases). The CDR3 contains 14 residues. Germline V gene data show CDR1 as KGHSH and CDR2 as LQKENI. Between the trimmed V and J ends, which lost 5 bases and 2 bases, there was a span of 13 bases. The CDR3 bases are TGTGCCAGCTCATATTCGACAGGAACCTACGAGCAGTACTTC. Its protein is CASSYSTGTYEQYF.

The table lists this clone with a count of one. The CDR3, as DNA: TGTGCCAGCTCACCACCGGGGCCAGGGCTCTCGGGCACTGAAGCTTTCTTT. Protein: CASSPPGPGLSGTEAFF. The V and J genes are TRBV18 and TRBJ1-1; D is perhaps TRBD1 (5 bases). Germline CDR1 KGHSH, CDR2 LQKENI. The V gene lost 0 bases and the J gene lost 4 bases, with 18 bases spanning the gap. CDR3 length equals 17 residues.